These 15 T cell receptor beta chains were all obtained from the same sample, sequenced in a study of T cell repertoires in ileal Crohn's disease. Time point meaning: inflamed ileum from the surgical specimen. Data came from immunoSEQ multiplex PCR; TCRdb stores just in-frame clones and leaves some out. Among around 11,000 clones listed, roughly 84% were seen once. Sequenced material: ileal tissue. Receptor source: an adult with Crohn's disease.

CDR3 region: CASSGVGNTEAFF. CDR3 in DNA: TGTGCCAGCAGTGGGGTGGGGAACACTGAAGCTTTCTTT. The chain is built from TRBV2 and TRBJ1-1; D ambiguous. The CDR3 totals 13 residues. Germline V CDR1 and CDR2: SNHLY, FYNNEI. V was trimmed by 4 bases and J by 1 base, leaving 7 bases between them.

This clone appeared once. V gene TRBV19 combines with J gene TRBJ1-1, with D maybe TRBD1 (5 bases). The CDR3 is 15 residues long. Looked up from germline, CDR1 is LNHDA and CDR2 is SQIVND (reference sequence). Trimming took off 2 bases at V and 3 bases at J, with 13 bases between the two ends. The CDR3 reads CASSIITGRDTEAFF. CDR3 in DNA: TGTGCCAGTAGTATAATTACGGGGCGCGACACTGAAGCTTTCTTT.

The rearrangement links TRBV5-8 to TRBJ2-7; no clear D gene. Germline V gene sequence: CDR1 SGHTS, CDR2 YDEGEE. This CDR3 contains 11 residues. Trimming left V 1 base short and J 7 bases short, with 6 bases between. The CDR3 DNA reads as TGTGCCAGCAGCTTGAAAAGGGAGCAGTACTTC. Its translation is CASSLKREQYF.

The gene calls are TRBV18 and TRBJ2-6; the D gene could be TRBD1 or TRBD2 (5 bases each). The CDR3 extends over 16 amino acids. CDR1 is KGHSH, CDR2 LQKENI, per germline. V was pared by 1 base and J by 2 bases, with 9 bases between. The CDR3 spells CASSPLWGTGANVLTF. In DNA form, the CDR3 reads TGTGCCAGCTCACCACTTTGGGGGACTGGGGCCAACGTCCTGACTTTC.

By share, this clone ranks as medium-sized (0.01 to 0.1%). The rearrangement joins TRBV11-2 to TRBJ2-7, with TRBD2 identical over 9 bases. Losses at the gene ends were 4 bases for V and 5 bases for J; bases not matched to a gene: 3. This CDR3 is built from 13 residues. Germline CDR1 and CDR2: SGHAT and FQNNGV. CDR3 coding DNA: TGTGCCAGCAGCTCTGGGACTAGCAACGAGCAGTACTTC. Protein product: CASSSGTSNEQYF.

The chain is built from TRBV10-3 and TRBJ2-7; tentatively, D is TRBD1 or TRBD2 (5 bases each). Germline assignment: CDR1 ENHRY and CDR2 SYGVKD. V dropped 3 bases and J dropped 12 bases, with 15 bases sitting between them. This CDR3 contains 12 residues. The CDR3 spells CAISDGRDGSYF. In DNA form, the CDR3 reads TGTGCCATCAGTGATGGTCGGGACGGGTCGTACTTC.

The rearrangement links TRBV4-2 to TRBJ1-1, with D maybe TRBD1 (5 bases). From germline, CDR1 is LGHNA and CDR2 YNFKEQ. Trimming took off 2 bases at V and 3 bases at J, with 28 bases between the two ends. This CDR3 has 20 residues. The CDR3 is CASSQTNRGGLGAFHTEAFF. CDR3 DNA: TGTGCCAGCAGCCAAACCAACCGGGGAGGGCTAGGGGCGTTCCACACTGAAGCTTTCTTT.

This clone has just a few counts. The chain employs TRBV30 and TRBJ1-2, with D possibly TRBD1 on 5 matching bases. Between the trimmed V and J ends, which lost 6 bases and 5 bases, there was a span of 22 bases. The CDR3 has 15 residues. Germline V CDR1 and CDR2: GTSNPN, SVGIG (reference sequence). CDR3 loop: CACEGIGAGRYGYTF. The CDR3 coding sequence is TGTGCCTGCGAGGGGATTGGAGCGGGGCGATATGGCTACACCTTC. The full variable domain, rest sourced from reference TRBV30 and TRBJ1-2, is SQTIHQWPATLVQPVGSPLSLECTVEGTSNPNLYWYRQAAGRGLQLLFYSVGIGQISSEVPQNLSASRPQDRQFILSSKKLLLSDSGFYLCACEGIGAGRYGYTFGSGTRLTVV.

J is TRBJ2-5 and V is TRBV4-2; the match to TRBD2 covers 10 bases. The CDR3 runs 17 residues. Germline lookup yields CDR1 LGHNA and CDR2 YNFKEQ. J gave up 5 bases and V 4 bases, and 13 bases lay outside the gene matches. CDR3 sequence (DNA): TGTGCCAGCAGCCTTCGCCCTAGCGGGAGAGGATCGGAGACCCAGTACTTC. Translation: CASSLRPSGRGSETQYF.

The V and J genes are TRBV18 and TRBJ2-7, with D possibly being TRBD1 (6 bases). The CDR3 spans 13 residues. V lost 6 bases to trimming and J lost 4 bases, with 13 bases between them. Germline V gene lookup returns CDR1 KGHSH and CDR2 LQKENI. CDR3: CASSPSQGYEQYV. Here the CDR3 DNA reads TGTGCCAGCTCCCCCTCCCAGGGGTACGAGCAGTACGTC.

This chain links TRBV6-4 with TRBJ1-2; TRBD1 aligns across 8 bases. J was trimmed by 7 bases and V by 6 bases; bases with no gene match: 1. The CDR3 is 11 residues long. Germline loops: CDR1 MRHNA, CDR2 SNTAGT. CDR3 loop: CASRDRAGYTF. The CDR3 DNA sequence: TGTGCCAGCAGGGACAGGGCTGGCTACACCTTC.

The chain is built from TRBV5-1 and TRBJ2-1, with 7 bases identical to TRBD1. The CDR3 covers 13 residues. Germline CDR1 is SGHRS and CDR2 is YFSETQ. J gave up 7 bases and V 7 bases, and 8 bases lay outside the gene matches. In DNA, the CDR3 is TGCGCCAGCCGAGGGGGCAGGGGGAATGAGCAGTTCTTC. Residues: CASRGGRGNEQFF.

V is TRBV18 and J is TRBJ1-2; no reliable D call. Germline V gene lookup returns CDR1 KGHSH and CDR2 LQKENI. The V and J ends lost 2 bases and 1 base respectively, with 5 bases between them. There are 13 residues in the CDR3. The CDR3 nucleotides read TGTGCCAGCTCACCAACAAGTAACTATGGCTACACCTTC. This encodes CASSPTSNYGYTF.

This clone was seen a handful of times. The CDR3 spells CASSADRVMETQYF. CDR3 nucleotide sequence: TGTGCCAGCAGCGCCGACAGGGTAATGGAGACCCAGTACTTC. The chain employs TRBV6-1 and TRBJ2-5, with 7 bases fitting TRBD1. The CDR3 is 14 amino acids. Germline CDR1 reads MNHNS; CDR2 reads SASEGT. The junction had 9 bases not matched to a gene; V was cut back by 6 bases and J by 5 bases.

This rearrangement joins TRBV6-6 to TRBJ1-1; D is undetermined. Trimming removed 2 bases from V and 3 bases from J, with 13 bases in between. The CDR3 sequence is 15 residues long. Germline V gene sequence: CDR1 MNHNY, CDR2 SVGAGI (reference sequence). CDR3 loop: CASSYLDLRYTEAFF. The CDR3 bases are TGTGCCAGCAGTTACCTGGACCTTAGGTACACTGAAGCTTTCTTT.